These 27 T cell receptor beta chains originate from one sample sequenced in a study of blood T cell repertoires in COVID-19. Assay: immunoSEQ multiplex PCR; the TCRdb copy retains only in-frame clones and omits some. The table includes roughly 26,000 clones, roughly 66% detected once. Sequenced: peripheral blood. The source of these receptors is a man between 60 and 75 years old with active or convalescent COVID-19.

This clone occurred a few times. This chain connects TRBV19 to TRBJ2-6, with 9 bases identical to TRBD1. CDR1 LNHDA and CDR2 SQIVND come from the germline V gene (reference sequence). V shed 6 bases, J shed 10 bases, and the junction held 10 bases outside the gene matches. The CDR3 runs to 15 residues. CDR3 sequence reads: CASRTGQGGLNVLTF. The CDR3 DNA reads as TGTGCCAGTAGGACGGGACAGGGTGGCCTGAACGTCCTGACTTTC.

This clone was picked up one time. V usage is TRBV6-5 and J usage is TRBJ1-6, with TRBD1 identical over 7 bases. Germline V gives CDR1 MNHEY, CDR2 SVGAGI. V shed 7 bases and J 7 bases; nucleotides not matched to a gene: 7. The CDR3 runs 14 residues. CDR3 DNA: TGTGCCAGCATGAGGGACAGAAGCAATTCACCCCTCCACTTT. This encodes CASMRDRSNSPLHF.

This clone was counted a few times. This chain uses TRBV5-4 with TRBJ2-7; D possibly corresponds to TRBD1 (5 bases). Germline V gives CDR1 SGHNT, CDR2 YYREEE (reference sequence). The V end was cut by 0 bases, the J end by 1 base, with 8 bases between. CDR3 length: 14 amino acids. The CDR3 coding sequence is TGTGCCAGCAGCTTGGGGGGCTTTTCCTACGAGCAGTACTTC. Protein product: CASSLGGFSYEQYF.

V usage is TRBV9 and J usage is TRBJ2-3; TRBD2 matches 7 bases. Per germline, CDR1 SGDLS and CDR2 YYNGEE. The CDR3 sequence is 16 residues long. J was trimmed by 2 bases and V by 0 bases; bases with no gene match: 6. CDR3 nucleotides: TGTGCCAGCAGCGTAGAGGCGGGGGTCTACACAGATACGCAGTATTTT. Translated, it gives CASSVEAGVYTDTQYF.

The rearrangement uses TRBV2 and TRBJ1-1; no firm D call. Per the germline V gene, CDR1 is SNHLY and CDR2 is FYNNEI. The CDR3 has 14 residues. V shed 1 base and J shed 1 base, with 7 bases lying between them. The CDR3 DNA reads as TGTGCCAGCAGTGAAGGATGGAGGAACACTGAAGCTTTCTTT. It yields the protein CASSEGWRNTEAFF.

CDR3 in DNA: TGTGCCAGCACCATAAGTCGTGTGGCAGGCATAGCCAAAAACATTCAGTACTTC. Residues: CASTISRVAGIAKNIQYF. The genes are TRBV28 and TRBJ2-4, with D unclear. The germline CDR1 and CDR2 sequences are MDHEN and SYDVKM. V lost 7 bases and J 0 bases, leaving 22 bases between the germline ends. The CDR3 extends over 18 amino acids.

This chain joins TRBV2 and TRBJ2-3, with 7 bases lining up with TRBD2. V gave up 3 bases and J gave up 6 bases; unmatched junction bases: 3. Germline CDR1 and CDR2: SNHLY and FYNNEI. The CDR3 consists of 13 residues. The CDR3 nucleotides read TGTGCCAGCAGTGAGGTCGGGGGGGATACGCAGTATTTT. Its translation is CASSEVGGDTQYF.

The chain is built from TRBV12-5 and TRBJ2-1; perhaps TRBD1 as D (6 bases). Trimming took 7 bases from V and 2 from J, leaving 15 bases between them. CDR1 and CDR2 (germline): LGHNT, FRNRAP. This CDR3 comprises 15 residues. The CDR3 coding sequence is TGTGCTAGTGCTAAGGGGGACCAACCCTACAATGAGCAGTTCTTC. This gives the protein CASAKGDQPYNEQFF. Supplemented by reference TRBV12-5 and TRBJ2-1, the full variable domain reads DARVTQTPRHKVTEMGQEVTMRCQPILGHNTVFWYRQTMMQGLELLAYFRNRAPLDDSGMPKDRFSAEMPDATLATLKIQPSEPRDSAVYFCASAKGDQPYNEQFFGPGTRLTVL.

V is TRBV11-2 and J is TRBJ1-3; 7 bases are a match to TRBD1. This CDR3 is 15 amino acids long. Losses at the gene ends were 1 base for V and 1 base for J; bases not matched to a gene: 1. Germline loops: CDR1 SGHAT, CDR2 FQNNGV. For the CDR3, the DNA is TGTGCCAGCAGCTTAGGCAGGGGGTCTGGAAACACCATATATTTT. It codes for CASSLGRGSGNTIYF.

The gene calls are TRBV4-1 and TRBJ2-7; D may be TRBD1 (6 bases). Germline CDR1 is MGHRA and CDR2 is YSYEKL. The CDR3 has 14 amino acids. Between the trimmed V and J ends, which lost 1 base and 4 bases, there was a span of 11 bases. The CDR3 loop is CASSQGVQGYEQYF. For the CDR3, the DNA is TGCGCCAGCAGCCAAGGAGTTCAGGGGTACGAGCAGTACTTC.

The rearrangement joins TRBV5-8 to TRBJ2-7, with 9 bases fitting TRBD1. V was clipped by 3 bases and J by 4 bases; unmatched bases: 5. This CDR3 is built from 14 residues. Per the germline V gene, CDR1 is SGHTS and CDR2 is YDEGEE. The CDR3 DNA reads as TGTGCCAGCAGCTACGGGACAGGGTGGTACGAGCAGTACTTC. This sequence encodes CASSYGTGWYEQYF.

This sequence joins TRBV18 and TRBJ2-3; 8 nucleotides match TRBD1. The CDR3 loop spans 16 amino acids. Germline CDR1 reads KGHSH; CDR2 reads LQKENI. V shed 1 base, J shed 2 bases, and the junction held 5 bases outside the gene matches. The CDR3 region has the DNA TGTGCCAGCTCACCACTTGGGACAGGTCTCACAGATACGCAGTATTTT. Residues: CASSPLGTGLTDTQYF.

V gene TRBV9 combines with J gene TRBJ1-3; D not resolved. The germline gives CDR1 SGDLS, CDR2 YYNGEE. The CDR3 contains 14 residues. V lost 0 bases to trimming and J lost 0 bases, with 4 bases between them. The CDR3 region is CASSVDYSGNTIYF. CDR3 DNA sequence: TGTGCCAGCAGCGTAGATTACTCTGGAAACACCATATATTTT.

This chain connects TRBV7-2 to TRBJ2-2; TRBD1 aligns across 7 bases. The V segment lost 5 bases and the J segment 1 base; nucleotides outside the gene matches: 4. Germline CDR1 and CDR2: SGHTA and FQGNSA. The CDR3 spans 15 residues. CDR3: CASSRDRLNTGELFF. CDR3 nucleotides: TGTGCCAGCAGCCGGGACAGACTGAACACCGGGGAGCTGTTTTTT.

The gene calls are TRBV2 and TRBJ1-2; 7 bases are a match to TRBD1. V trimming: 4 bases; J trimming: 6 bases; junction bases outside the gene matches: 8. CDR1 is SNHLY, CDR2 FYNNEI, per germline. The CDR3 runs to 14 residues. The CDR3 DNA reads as TGTGCCAGCAGTGCCTACAGGGGTAGGGATGGCTACACCTTC. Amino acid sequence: CASSAYRGRDGYTF.

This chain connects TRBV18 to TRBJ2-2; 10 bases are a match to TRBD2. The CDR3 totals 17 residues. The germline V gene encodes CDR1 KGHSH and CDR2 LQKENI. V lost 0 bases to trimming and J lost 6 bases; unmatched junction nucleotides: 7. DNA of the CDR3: TGTGCCAGCTCACCACCGGCCGCAGCGGGAGGGCCCGGGGAGCTGTTTTTT. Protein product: CASSPPAAAGGPGELFF.

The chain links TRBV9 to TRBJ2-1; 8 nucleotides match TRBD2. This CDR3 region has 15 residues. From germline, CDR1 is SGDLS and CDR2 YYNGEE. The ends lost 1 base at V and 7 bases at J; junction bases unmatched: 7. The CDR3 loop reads CASSVRLAGTNEQFF. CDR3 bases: TGTGCCAGCAGCGTACGGCTAGCGGGCACGAATGAGCAGTTCTTC.

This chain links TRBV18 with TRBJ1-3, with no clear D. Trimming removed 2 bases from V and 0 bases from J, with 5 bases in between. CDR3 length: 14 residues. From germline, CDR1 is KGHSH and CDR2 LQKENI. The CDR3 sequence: CASSPAGSGNTIYF. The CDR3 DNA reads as TGTGCCAGCTCACCAGCGGGCTCTGGAAACACCATATATTTT.

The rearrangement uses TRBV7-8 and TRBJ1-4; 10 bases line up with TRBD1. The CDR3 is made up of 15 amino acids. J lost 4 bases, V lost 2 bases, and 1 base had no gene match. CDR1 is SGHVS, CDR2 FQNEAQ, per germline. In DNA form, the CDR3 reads TGTGCCAGCAGCTTAAGGACAGGGGGTAATGAAAAACTGTTTTTT. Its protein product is CASSLRTGGNEKLFF.

The DNA for the CDR3 is TGTGCCAGCAGTTACCCCTGGGACAGGGGGGAAGAGACCCAGTACTTC. It specifies CASSYPWDRGEETQYF. This chain links TRBV6-6 with TRBJ2-5; 11 bases are a match to TRBD1. The CDR3 has 16 residues. The junction had 5 bases not matched to a gene; V was cut back by 2 bases and J by 3 bases. Germline-derived CDR1 and CDR2 are MNHNY and SVGAGI (reference sequence).

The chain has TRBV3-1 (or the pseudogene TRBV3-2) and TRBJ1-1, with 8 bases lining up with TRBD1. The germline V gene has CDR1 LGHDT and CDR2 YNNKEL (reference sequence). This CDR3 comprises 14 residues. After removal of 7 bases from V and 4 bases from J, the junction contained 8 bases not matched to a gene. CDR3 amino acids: CASKAGGYGTEAFF. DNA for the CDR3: TGTGCCAGCAAGGCAGGGGGCTATGGCACTGAAGCTTTCTTT.

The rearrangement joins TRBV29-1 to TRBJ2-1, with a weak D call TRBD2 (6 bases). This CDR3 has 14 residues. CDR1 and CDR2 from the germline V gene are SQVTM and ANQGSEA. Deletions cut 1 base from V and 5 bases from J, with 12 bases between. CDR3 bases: TGCAGCGTTGAAGGTGCCGAGCGGGACAATGAGCAGTTCTTC. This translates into CSVEGAERDNEQFF.

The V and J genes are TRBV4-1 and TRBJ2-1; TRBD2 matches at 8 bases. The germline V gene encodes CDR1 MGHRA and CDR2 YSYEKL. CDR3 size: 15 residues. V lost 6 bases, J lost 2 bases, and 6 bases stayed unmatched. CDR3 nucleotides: TGCGCCAGCAGTCTCGGGGGGGCAGCCTACAATGAGCAGTTCTTC. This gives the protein CASSLGGAAYNEQFF.

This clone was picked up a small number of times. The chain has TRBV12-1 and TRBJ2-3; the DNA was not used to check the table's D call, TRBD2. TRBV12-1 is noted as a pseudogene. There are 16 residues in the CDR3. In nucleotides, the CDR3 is TGTGCCAGCAGCCTTTTCGGACTAGCGGAACTTAATACGCAGTATTTT. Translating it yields CASSLFGLAELNTQYF.

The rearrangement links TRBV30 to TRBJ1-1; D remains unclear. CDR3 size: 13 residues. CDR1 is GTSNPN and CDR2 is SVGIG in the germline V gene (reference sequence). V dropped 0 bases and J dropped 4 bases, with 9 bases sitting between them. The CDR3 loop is CAWSVREATEAFF. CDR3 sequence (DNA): TGTGCCTGGAGTGTACGGGAGGCCACTGAAGCTTTCTTT.

CDR3 sequence: CASIPSGVHNTEAFF. The CDR3, as DNA: TGTGCCAGCATCCCATCCGGGGTACATAACACTGAAGCTTTCTTT. The chain employs TRBV7-8 and TRBJ1-1, with no clear D. V gave up 7 bases and J gave up 2 bases, with 17 bases separating them. Germline CDR1 is SGHVS and CDR2 is FQNEAQ. The CDR3 is 15 amino acids.

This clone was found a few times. CDR3 residues: CASSGRGLMDEKLFF. The CDR3 coding sequence is TGTGCCAGCAGCGGGCGGGGACTGATGGATGAAAAACTGTTTTTT. This sequence joins TRBV7-9 and TRBJ1-4, with D possibly matching TRBD1 (5 bases). CDR1 SEHNR and CDR2 FQNEAQ come from the germline V gene (reference sequence). The CDR3 extends over 15 amino acids. Trimming pared 5 bases from V and 6 bases from J, leaving 16 bases between.